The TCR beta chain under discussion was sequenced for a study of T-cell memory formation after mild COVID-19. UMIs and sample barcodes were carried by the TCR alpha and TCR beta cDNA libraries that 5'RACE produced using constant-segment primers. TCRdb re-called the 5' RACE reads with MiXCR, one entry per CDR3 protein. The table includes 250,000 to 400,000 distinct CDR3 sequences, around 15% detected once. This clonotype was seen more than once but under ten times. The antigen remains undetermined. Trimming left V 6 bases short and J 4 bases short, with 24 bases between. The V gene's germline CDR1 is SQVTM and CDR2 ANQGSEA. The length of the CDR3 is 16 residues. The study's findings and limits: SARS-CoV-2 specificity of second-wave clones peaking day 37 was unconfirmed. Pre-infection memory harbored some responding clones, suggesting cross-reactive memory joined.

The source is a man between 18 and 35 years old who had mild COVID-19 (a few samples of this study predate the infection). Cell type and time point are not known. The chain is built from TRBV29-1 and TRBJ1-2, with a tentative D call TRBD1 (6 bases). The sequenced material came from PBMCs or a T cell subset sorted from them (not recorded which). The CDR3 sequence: CSVPSPSKDSLYGYTF. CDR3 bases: TGCAGCGTCCCCAGCCCCTCTAAGGACAGCCTCTATGGCTACACCTTC.